This TCR beta chain appears in the sequencing data of a study of blood T cell repertoires in COVID-19. Background on the study: Samples taken during acute and convalescent COVID-19 were collected in the United States, Italy and Spain. From T cells, B-cell-depleted T cells, or PBMCs came the material, which was cDNA or gDNA.

Authors' analysis steps: Reference gene primers were amplified, and this amplification served to estimate nucleated cell counts. Sequencing used immunoSEQ multiplex PCR; TCRdb keeps in-frame clones, though not all of them. V, J and clone size were drawn from that table, and D and trimming were deduced from the DNA. The table lists around 250,000 clones, over 80% of them singletons, with about 4.9% in the top ten. The CDR3 has 15 residues. The germline V and J ends were trimmed by 3 bases and 2 bases, with 14 bases remaining between them. Germline-derived CDR1 and CDR2 are DFQATT and SNEGSKA (reference sequence). This clone came up once.

This TCR was recovered from a man aged 55 to 70 who had recovered from COVID-19. The sequencing sample was made of peripheral blood. The chain links TRBV20-1 to TRBJ2-1; tentative D call: TRBD2 (6 bases). In nucleotides, the CDR3 is TGCAGTGCTAGTTCCCTAGCGAGAACCTACAATGAGCAGTTCTTC. Translated: CSASSLARTYNEQFF.